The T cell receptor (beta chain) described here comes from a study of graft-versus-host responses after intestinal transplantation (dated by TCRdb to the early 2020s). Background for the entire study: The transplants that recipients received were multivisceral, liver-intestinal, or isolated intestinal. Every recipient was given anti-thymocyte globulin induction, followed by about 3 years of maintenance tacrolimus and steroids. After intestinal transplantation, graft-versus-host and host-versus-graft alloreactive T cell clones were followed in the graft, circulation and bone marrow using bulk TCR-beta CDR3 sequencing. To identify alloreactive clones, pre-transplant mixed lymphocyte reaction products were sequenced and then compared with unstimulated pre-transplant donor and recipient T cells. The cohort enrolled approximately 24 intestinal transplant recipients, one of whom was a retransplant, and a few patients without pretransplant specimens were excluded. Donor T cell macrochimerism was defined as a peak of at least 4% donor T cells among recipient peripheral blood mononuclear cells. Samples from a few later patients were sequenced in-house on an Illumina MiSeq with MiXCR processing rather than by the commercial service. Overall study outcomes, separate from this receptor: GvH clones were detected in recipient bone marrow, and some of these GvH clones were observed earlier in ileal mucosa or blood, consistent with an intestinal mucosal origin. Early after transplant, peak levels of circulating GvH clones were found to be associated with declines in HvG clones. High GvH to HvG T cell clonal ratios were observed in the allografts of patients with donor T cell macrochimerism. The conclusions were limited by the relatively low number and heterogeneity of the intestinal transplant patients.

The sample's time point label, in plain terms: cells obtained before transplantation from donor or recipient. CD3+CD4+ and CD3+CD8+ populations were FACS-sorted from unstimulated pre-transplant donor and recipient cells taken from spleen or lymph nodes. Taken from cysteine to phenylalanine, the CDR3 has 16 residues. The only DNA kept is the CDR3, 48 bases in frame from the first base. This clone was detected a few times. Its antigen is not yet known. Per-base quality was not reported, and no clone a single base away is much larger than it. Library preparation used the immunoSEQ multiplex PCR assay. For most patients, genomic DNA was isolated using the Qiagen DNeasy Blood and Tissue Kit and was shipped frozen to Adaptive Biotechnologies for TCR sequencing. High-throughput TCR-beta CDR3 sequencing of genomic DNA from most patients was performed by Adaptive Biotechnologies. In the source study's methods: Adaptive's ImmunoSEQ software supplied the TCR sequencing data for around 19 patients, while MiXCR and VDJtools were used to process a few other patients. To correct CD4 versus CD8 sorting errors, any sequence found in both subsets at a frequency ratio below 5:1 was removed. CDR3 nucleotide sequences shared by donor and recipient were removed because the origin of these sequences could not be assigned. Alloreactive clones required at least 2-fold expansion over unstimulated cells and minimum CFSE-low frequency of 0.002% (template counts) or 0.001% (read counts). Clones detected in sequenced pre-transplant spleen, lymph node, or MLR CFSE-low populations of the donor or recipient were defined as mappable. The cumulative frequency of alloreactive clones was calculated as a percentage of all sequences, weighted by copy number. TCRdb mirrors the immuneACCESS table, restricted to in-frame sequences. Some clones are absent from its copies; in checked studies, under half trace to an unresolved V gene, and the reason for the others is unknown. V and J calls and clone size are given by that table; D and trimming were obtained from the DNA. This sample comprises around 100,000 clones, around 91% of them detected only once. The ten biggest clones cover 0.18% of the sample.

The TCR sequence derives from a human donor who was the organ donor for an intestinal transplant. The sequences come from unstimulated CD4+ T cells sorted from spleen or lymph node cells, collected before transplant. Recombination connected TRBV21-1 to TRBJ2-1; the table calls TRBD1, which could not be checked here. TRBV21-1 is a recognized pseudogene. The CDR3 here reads CASSKASQGYYNEQFF. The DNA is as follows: TGTGCCAGCAGCAAAGCTAGCCAGGGTTACTACAATGAGCAGTTCTTC.